The rows below give T cell receptor beta chains drawn from one sample of a study of control samples from healthy donors and cancer patients. Assay used: immunoSEQ multiplex PCR; TCRdb lists only in-frame clones, some missing. The table has more than 95,000 clones, roughly 90% seen once. Sequenced sample: PBMCs. The receptors here all came from a man aged 55 to 70 with lung cancer. Both conserved end residues are part of each CDR3. The order of the fields is CDR3 DNA, CDR3 protein, V gene, clone size, J gene, D gene. The D gene is left open where the match is weak. A row's size may be missing; if present it is once, few, many or a size class.

DNA: TGCGCCAGCAGCTTCTCCCCAGGGTTGGCTAATGAAAAACTGTTTTTT; CDR3: CASSFSPGLANEKLFF; V: TRBV5-1; size: NA; J: TRBJ1-4; D: NA
DNA: TGCGCCAGCATCTTACAGGGAGGGAGGACCTTC; CDR3: CASILQGGRTF; V: TRBV10-2; size: NA; J: TRBJ1-2; D: NA
DNA: TGTGCCAGCACTGGGTATTCACCCCTCCACTTT; CDR3: CASTGYSPLHF; V: TRBV2; size: NA; J: TRBJ1-6; D: NA
DNA: TGTGCCAGCAGTAACGACAGAGATACGCAGTATTTT; CDR3: CASSNDRDTQYF; V: TRBV12-3/TRBV12-4; size: NA; J: TRBJ2-3; D: NA
DNA: TGCGCCAGCAGTGACAGAACGGGTGGCTATGGCTACACCTTC; CDR3: CASSDRTGGYGYTF; V: TRBV5-1; size: NA; J: TRBJ1-2; D: NA
DNA: TGTGCCAGCAGCATAGAAACAGGGGGCAAAGGGACTGAAGCTTTCTTT; CDR3: CASSIETGGKGTEAFF; V: TRBV9; size: NA; J: TRBJ1-1; D: TRBD1
DNA: TGTGCCAGCTCACCACCGACAGGGGTTGCTGGAAACACCATATATTTT; CDR3: CASSPPTGVAGNTIYF; V: TRBV18; size: NA; J: TRBJ1-3; D: TRBD1
DNA: TGTGCCACCAGCAAGGGACAGCTGAACACTGAAGCTTTCTTT; CDR3: CATSKGQLNTEAFF; V: TRBV15; size: NA; J: TRBJ1-1; D: TRBD1
DNA: TGTGCCAGCAGCCAAAACACCGGAGATACGCAGTATTTT; CDR3: CASSQNTGDTQYF; V: TRBV3-1/TRBV3-2; size: NA; J: TRBJ2-3; D: NA
DNA: TGTGCCAGCAGTGCCGGATACAACTCCTATAATTCACCCCTCCACTTT; CDR3: CASSAGYNSYNSPLHF; V: TRBV25-1; size: NA; J: TRBJ1-6; D: NA
DNA: TGTGCCACCAGGGGTGGAAGGCAAGAGACCCAGTACTTC; CDR3: CATRGGRQETQYF; V: TRBV15; size: NA; J: TRBJ2-5; D: NA
DNA: TGTGCCAGTAGCTCACCCCGGGACACCTCGCCCAACTATGGCTACACCTTC; CDR3: CASSSPRDTSPNYGYTF; V: TRBV19; size: NA; J: TRBJ1-2; D: NA
DNA: TGCGCCAGCAGCTTATCAGAGATCTCTGGGGCCAACGTCCTGACTTTC; CDR3: CASSLSEISGANVLTF; V: TRBV5-1; size: NA; J: TRBJ2-6; D: NA
DNA: TGTGCCAGCAGCCCTTCGGGAGCCGGGGGCAGTGAGCAGTTCTTC; CDR3: CASSPSGAGGSEQFF; V: TRBV9; size: NA; J: TRBJ2-1; D: NA
DNA: TGCGCCAGCAGCTTGAGGGTGGCGGGGGAGCTGTTTTTT; CDR3: CASSLRVAGELFF; V: TRBV5-1; size: NA; J: TRBJ2-2; D: NA
DNA: TGTGCCAGCAGCTTGTATTCGGTGGGTAGGAACTATGGCTACACCTTC; CDR3: CASSLYSVGRNYGYTF; V: TRBV5-4; size: NA; J: TRBJ1-2; D: NA
DNA: TGTGCCACCAGTGATTTAGCCTCGAGCTCCTACAATGAGCAGTTCTTC; CDR3: CATSDLASSSYNEQFF; V: TRBV24-1; size: NA; J: TRBJ2-1; D: NA
DNA: TGTGCCAGCAGCCCCTGGGGTGAGCAGTTCTTC; CDR3: CASSPWGEQFF; V: TRBV12-3/TRBV12-4; size: NA; J: TRBJ2-1; D: NA
DNA: TGTGCCATCAGGATATTCAGACCCGAACGGGGGCGCGGATACGAGCAGTACTTC; CDR3: CAIRIFRPERGRGYEQYF; V: TRBV10-3; size: NA; J: TRBJ2-7; D: NA
DNA: TGTGCCATCAGTGAGCCTGACACCTACACCCGCTATGGCTACACCTTC; CDR3: CAISEPDTYTRYGYTF; V: TRBV10-3; size: NA; J: TRBJ1-2; D: NA
DNA: TGTGCCACCAGTGATTATGGGAAAACAGATACGCAGTATTTT; CDR3: CATSDYGKTDTQYF; V: TRBV24-1; size: few; J: TRBJ2-3; D: NA
DNA: TGTGCCACCAGCAGGGGTGGAAGCAATCAGCCCCAGCATTTT; CDR3: CATSRGGSNQPQHF; V: TRBV15; size: NA; J: TRBJ1-5; D: NA
DNA: TGTGCCAGCAGCTTAAGACGGAACACCGGGGAGCTGTTTTTT; CDR3: CASSLRRNTGELFF; V: TRBV7-6; size: NA; J: TRBJ2-2; D: NA
DNA: TGTGCCTGGAGTGTGGGGGACAGGGTTGGGCAAGGGAAGACCCAGTACTTC; CDR3: CAWSVGDRVGQGKTQYF; V: TRBV30; size: once; J: TRBJ2-5; D: TRBD1
DNA: TGCAGCGTTGAAACGCATAATTTCGTGGAGGGGAGGTGGGGCTACACCTTC; CDR3: CSVETHNFVEGRWGYTF; V: TRBV29-1; size: NA; J: TRBJ1-2; D: NA
DNA: TGTGCCAGCAGTGAAGCAACATTTTCTAGTGAGCAGTTCTTC; CDR3: CASSEATFSSEQFF; V: TRBV6-1; size: NA; J: TRBJ2-1; D: NA
DNA: TGTGCCAGCAGCCAGTTCCGGGAGCAGTTCTTC; CDR3: CASSQFREQFF; V: TRBV3-1/TRBV3-2; size: NA; J: TRBJ2-1; D: NA
DNA: TGTGCCAGCAGGGGGTGGGCTGAAGCTTTCTTT; CDR3: CASRGWAEAFF; V: TRBV25-1; size: NA; J: TRBJ1-1; D: NA
DNA: TGCGCCAGCAGCTTCCAGGGGGCGGGGGACACTGAAGCTTTCTTT; CDR3: CASSFQGAGDTEAFF; V: TRBV5-1; size: NA; J: TRBJ1-1; D: TRBD1
DNA: TGTGCCACCAGTGATCCGACCGGGAACACCGGGGAGCTGTTTTTT; CDR3: CATSDPTGNTGELFF; V: TRBV24-1; size: NA; J: TRBJ2-2; D: NA
DNA: TGTGCCAGCAGCCAGGACGGGCACAATGAGCAGTTCTTC; CDR3: CASSQDGHNEQFF; V: TRBV25-1; size: NA; J: TRBJ2-1; D: NA
DNA: TGTGCCACCACATCAGGGGGGGGAAAACTGTTTTTT; CDR3: CATTSGGGKLFF; V: TRBV2; size: NA; J: TRBJ1-4; D: TRBD1
DNA: TGTGCCAGCAGCTCCTCGGGGGTTGCGGACAATCAGCCCCAGCATTTT; CDR3: CASSSSGVADNQPQHF; V: TRBV7-8; size: NA; J: TRBJ1-5; D: NA
DNA: TGTGCCTGGAGTTCCCGGAGGGGGGGCTCCTACAATGAGCAGTTCTTC; CDR3: CAWSSRRGGSYNEQFF; V: TRBV30; size: NA; J: TRBJ2-1; D: NA
DNA: TGTGCCACCAGTGTACTCTACGAGCAGTACTTC; CDR3: CATSVLYEQYF; V: TRBV24-1; size: NA; J: TRBJ2-7; D: NA
DNA: TGTGCCAGCAGGGAGACAGTAAACTATGGCTACACCTTC; CDR3: CASRETVNYGYTF; V: TRBV5-5; size: NA; J: TRBJ1-2; D: NA
DNA: TGTGCCAGCAGCTTATTTGGGCAGGGGGAAGAGACCCAGTACTTC; CDR3: CASSLFGQGEETQYF; V: TRBV7-7; size: NA; J: TRBJ2-5; D: TRBD1
DNA: TGTGCCAGCGCGAGTCAGGGCCAAAACTACAATGAGCAGTTCTTC; CDR3: CASASQGQNYNEQFF; V: TRBV11-3; size: NA; J: TRBJ2-1; D: NA
DNA: TGTGCCAGCAGCTTAGCTTCGGGCACAGATACGCAGTATTTT; CDR3: CASSLASGTDTQYF; V: TRBV11-2; size: once; J: TRBJ2-3; D: NA
DNA: TGTGCCTGGAGTGCCGGGACAGGGAAAAACACTGAAGCTTTCTTT; CDR3: CAWSAGTGKNTEAFF; V: TRBV30; size: NA; J: TRBJ1-1; D: TRBD1
DNA: TGTGCCTGGAGTCAGGGGGGGGGACAGCCTGAAGCTTTCTTT; CDR3: CAWSQGGGQPEAFF; V: TRBV30; size: NA; J: TRBJ1-1; D: TRBD1
DNA: TGTGCCAGCAGCTTAGGTCCCGGGGCAGATACGCAGTATTTT; CDR3: CASSLGPGADTQYF; V: TRBV13; size: NA; J: TRBJ2-3; D: NA
DNA: TGTGCCAGCAGTAACAGGGACCATGGCTACACCTTC; CDR3: CASSNRDHGYTF; V: TRBV6-5; size: once; J: TRBJ1-2; D: NA
DNA: TGTGCCAGCAGCTTACTGGACAGGGGATCCAATCAGCCCCAGCATTTT; CDR3: CASSLLDRGSNQPQHF; V: TRBV7-3; size: NA; J: TRBJ1-5; D: TRBD1
DNA: TGCGCCAGCAGCTTCGGACAGCCGCCCTCTAACTATGGCTACACCTTC; CDR3: CASSFGQPPSNYGYTF; V: TRBV5-1; size: few; J: TRBJ1-2; D: NA
DNA: TGTGCCAGCAGCTTGATAGCAGATACGCAGTATTTT; CDR3: CASSLIADTQYF; V: TRBV11-3; size: NA; J: TRBJ2-3; D: NA
DNA: TGTGCCAGCAGGGGACAGGGTATGCGCTACAATGAGCAGTTCTTC; CDR3: CASRGQGMRYNEQFF; V: TRBV2; size: NA; J: TRBJ2-1; D: TRBD1
DNA: TGTGCCAGCAGAAGTACAGAGAACACTGAAGCTTTCTTT; CDR3: CASRSTENTEAFF; V: TRBV7-3; size: NA; J: TRBJ1-1; D: NA
DNA: TGTGCCAGCAGCCAAAACAGGGGGCGATCGGACTATGGCTACACCTTC; CDR3: CASSQNRGRSDYGYTF; V: TRBV3-1/TRBV3-2; size: NA; J: TRBJ1-2; D: TRBD1
DNA: TGCGCCAGCAGCCCAAGGGACTATGGCTACACCTTC; CDR3: CASSPRDYGYTF; V: TRBV5-1; size: NA; J: TRBJ1-2; D: NA
DNA: TGTGCCACCAGGGCAGGGAGCAATTCACCCCTCCACTTT; CDR3: CATRAGSNSPLHF; V: TRBV15; size: NA; J: TRBJ1-6; D: NA
DNA: TGTGCCAGCAGTTCCTTTTTCTCTGGGGCCAACGTCCTGACTTTC; CDR3: CASSSFFSGANVLTF; V: TRBV6-2/TRBV6-3; size: NA; J: TRBJ2-6; D: NA
DNA: TGTGCCAGCAGTCTTAGACAGGGTTTTGAAGCTTTCTTT; CDR3: CASSLRQGFEAFF; V: TRBV27; size: NA; J: TRBJ1-1; D: TRBD1